Here is one T cell receptor beta chain with its context. This specimen comes from a study of T cell changes during pregnancy in multiple sclerosis. Assay used: immunoSEQ multiplex PCR; TCRdb lists only in-frame clones, some missing. The sample lists over 50,000 clones; around 87% were seen once. The sample comprised peripheral blood from another person, used as feeder cells. The receptor comes from a human donor whose cells served as feeder cells for cultures in a pregnancy study.

The CDR3 DNA is TGTGCCAGCAGTTTCTTTGGGAGAAGCACAGATACGCAGTATTTT. This encodes CASSFFGRSTDTQYF. The chain uses TRBV27 and TRBJ2-3; weak D call: TRBD2 (5 bases). Germline CDR1 is MNHEY and CDR2 is SMNVEV (reference sequence). The V end was cut by 3 bases, the J end by 0 bases, with 10 bases between. The length of the CDR3 is 15 residues.